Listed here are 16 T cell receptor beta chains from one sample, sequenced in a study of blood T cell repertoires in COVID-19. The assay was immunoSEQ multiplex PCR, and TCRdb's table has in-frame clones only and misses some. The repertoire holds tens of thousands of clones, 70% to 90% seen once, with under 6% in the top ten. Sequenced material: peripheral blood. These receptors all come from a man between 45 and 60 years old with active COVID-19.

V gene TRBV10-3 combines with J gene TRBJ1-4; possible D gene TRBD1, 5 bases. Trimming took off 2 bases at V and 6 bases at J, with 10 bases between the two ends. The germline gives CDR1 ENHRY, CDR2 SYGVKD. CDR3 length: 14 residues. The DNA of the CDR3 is TGTGCCATCAGTGAGAGGGGTCTGGATGAAAAACTGTTTTTT. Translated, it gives CAISERGLDEKLFF.

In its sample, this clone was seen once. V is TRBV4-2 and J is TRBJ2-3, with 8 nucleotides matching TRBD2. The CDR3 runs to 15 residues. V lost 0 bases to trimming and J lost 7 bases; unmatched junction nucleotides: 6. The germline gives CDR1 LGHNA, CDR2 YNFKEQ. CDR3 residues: CASSQDPGGSNTQYF. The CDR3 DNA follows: TGTGCCAGCAGCCAAGACCCGGGGGGGAGTAATACGCAGTATTTT.

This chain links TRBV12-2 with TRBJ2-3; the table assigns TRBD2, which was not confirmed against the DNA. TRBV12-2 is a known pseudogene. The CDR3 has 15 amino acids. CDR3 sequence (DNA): TGTGCAAGCCACGGAGGCGGGGTTAGCACAGATACGCAGTATTTT. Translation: CASHGGGVSTDTQYF.

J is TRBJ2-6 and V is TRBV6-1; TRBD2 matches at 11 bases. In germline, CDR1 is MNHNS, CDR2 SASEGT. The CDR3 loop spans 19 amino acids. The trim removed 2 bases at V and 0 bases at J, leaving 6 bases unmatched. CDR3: CASSESSGRLFSGANVLTF. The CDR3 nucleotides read TGTGCCAGCAGTGAATCTAGCGGGAGGCTTTTCTCTGGGGCCAACGTCCTGACTTTC.

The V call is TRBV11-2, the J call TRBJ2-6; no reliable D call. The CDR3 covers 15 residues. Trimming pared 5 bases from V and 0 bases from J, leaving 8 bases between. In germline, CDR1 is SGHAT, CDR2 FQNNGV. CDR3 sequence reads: CASSPGHSGANVLTF. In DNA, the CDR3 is TGTGCCAGCAGCCCAGGTCACTCTGGGGCCAACGTCCTGACTTTC.

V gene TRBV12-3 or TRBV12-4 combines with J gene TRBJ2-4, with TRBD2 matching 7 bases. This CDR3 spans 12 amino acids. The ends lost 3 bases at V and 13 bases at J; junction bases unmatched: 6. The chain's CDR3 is CASSFPGGKQYF. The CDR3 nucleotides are TGTGCCAGCAGTTTCCCCGGGGGGAAACAGTACTTC.

DNA for the CDR3: TGTGCCTGGAAGGGGCGGGAGAGCACCTACAATGAGCAGTTCTTC. Translating it yields CAWKGRESTYNEQFF. The J gene is TRBJ2-1, the V gene TRBV30; 7 bases align to TRBD2. This CDR3 is built from 15 residues. V lost 4 bases, J lost 2 bases, and 8 bases stayed unmatched. Germline V gene sequence: CDR1 GTSNPN, CDR2 SVGIG (reference sequence).

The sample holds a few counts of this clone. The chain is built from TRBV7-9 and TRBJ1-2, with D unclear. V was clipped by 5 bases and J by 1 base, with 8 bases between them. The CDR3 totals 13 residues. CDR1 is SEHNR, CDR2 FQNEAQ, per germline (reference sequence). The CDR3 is CASSLDNNYGYTF. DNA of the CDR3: TGTGCCAGCAGCCTAGACAATAACTATGGCTACACCTTC.

DNA for the CDR3: TGTGCCAGCAGCTTGAATTGGGGGGGAGCTGAAGCTTTCTTT. As protein: CASSLNWGGAEAFF. This sequence joins TRBV7-2 and TRBJ1-1; tentatively, D is TRBD1 (5 bases). The V and J ends lost 3 bases and 6 bases respectively, with 14 bases between them. This CDR3 contains 14 residues. CDR1 SGHTA and CDR2 FQGNSA come from the germline V gene.

Written as DNA, the CDR3 is TGTGCCAGCAGCCTGCTAGCGGGAGAGGGTAATGAGCAGTTCTTC. The encoded protein is CASSLLAGEGNEQFF. The rearrangement joins TRBV6-2 or TRBV6-3 to TRBJ2-1; 10 positions match TRBD2. Germline-derived CDR1 and CDR2 are MNHEY and SVGEGT. V shed 6 bases, J shed 7 bases, and the junction held 9 bases outside the gene matches. CDR3 length: 15 residues.

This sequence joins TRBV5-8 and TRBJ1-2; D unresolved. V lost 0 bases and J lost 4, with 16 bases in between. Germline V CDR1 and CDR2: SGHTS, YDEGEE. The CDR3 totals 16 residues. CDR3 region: CASSLGLLVATYGYTF. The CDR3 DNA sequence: TGTGCCAGCAGCTTGGGGTTGTTGGTCGCTACCTATGGCTACACCTTC.

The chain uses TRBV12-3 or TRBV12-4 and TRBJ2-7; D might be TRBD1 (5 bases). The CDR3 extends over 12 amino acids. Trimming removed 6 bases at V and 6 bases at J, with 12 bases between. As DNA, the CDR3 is TGTGCCAGCAGCATACAGGCTTCCGAGCAGTACTTC. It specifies CASSIQASEQYF.

The CDR3 DNA follows: TGCAGCGTTGCTTCGCCCGGGGCTGGAAACACCATATATTTT. It is translated as CSVASPGAGNTIYF. V and J are TRBV29-1 and TRBJ1-3, with D uncertain. Germline lookup yields CDR1 SQVTM and CDR2 ANQGSEA. The CDR3 is 14 amino acids. Deletions cut 4 bases from V and 2 bases from J, with 12 bases between.

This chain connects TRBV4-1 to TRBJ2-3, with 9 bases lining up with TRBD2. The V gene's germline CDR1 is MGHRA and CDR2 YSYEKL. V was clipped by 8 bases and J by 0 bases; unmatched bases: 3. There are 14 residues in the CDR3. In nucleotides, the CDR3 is TGCGCCAGCCGACTAGCGGTAAGCACAGATACGCAGTATTTT. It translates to CASRLAVSTDTQYF.

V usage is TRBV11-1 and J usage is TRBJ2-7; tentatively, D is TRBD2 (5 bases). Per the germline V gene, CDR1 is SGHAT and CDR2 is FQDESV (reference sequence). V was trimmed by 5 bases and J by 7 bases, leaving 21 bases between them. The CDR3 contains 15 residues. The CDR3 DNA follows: TGTGCCAGCAGCCTACAGATAGGACTCCTCGGGGAGCAGTACTTC. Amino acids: CASSLQIGLLGEQYF.

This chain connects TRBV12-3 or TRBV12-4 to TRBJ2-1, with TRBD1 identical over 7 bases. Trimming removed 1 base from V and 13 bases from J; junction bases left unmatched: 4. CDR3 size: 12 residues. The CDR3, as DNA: TGTGCCAGCAGTTTAGTCGGGGACAGACAGTTCTTC. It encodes CASSLVGDRQFF.